The clone carrying this TCR beta chain was picked up a small number of times. The sample comes from a study of T cell changes during pregnancy in multiple sclerosis. Between the trimmed V and J ends, which lost 0 bases and 4 bases, there was a span of 12 bases. The CDR3 has 16 amino acids. Germline lookup yields CDR1 MGHRA and CDR2 YSYEKL. TCRdb's copy holds only in-frame clones and misses some; the assay was immunoSEQ multiplex PCR. The table lists around 130,000 clones, about 93% of them singletons. The sequenced sample was peripheral blood, obtained before pregnancy. This TCR came from a female donor with multiple sclerosis, enrolled in a pregnancy study. The genes are TRBV4-1 and TRBJ2-2; D is possibly TRBD2 (6 bases). The CDR3 is CASSQDGRETTGELFF. The CDR3 coding sequence is TGCGCCAGCAGCCAAGATGGTCGGGAGACCACCGGGGAGCTGTTTTTT.